The rows below give T cell receptor beta chains drawn from one sample of a study of somatic mutations in cytotoxic T cells in rheumatoid arthritis. Sequencing was performed with immunoSEQ multiplex PCR; in TCRdb, only in-frame clones are kept and a portion is missing. The sample lists about 3,000 clones; less than 90% were seen once. The source material was CD8+ T cells sorted from blood. The receptors come from a woman aged 55-69 years with rheumatoid arthritis. Each CDR3 is given with its conserved first and last residue. The D gene is left open where the match is weak. The listing skips clone size in some rows; elsewhere it reads once, few, many or a size class.

clone_size: NA
j_call: TRBJ1-5
v_call: TRBV27
d_call: NA
cdr3_nt: TGTGCCAGCAGTTTAGCCAGCGATAGCAATCAGCCCCAGCATTTT
cdr3_aa: CASSLASDSNQPQHF

clone_size: NA
j_call: TRBJ2-1
v_call: TRBV9
d_call: TRBD2
cdr3_nt: TGTGCCAGCAGCCCCCCTAGCGGGGGGGAAGCCGATGAGCAGTTCTTC
cdr3_aa: CASSPPSGGEADEQFF

clone_size: once
j_call: TRBJ1-4
v_call: TRBV2
d_call: TRBD1
cdr3_nt: TGTGCCAGCAACACACAGGGGTTATTAGAAAAACTGTTTTTT
cdr3_aa: CASNTQGLLEKLFF

clone_size: NA
j_call: TRBJ1-1
v_call: TRBV6-6
d_call: NA
cdr3_nt: TGTGCCAGCATTGCACAGGGAGACACTGAAGCTTTCTTT
cdr3_aa: CASIAQGDTEAFF

clone_size: NA
j_call: TRBJ1-1
v_call: TRBV7-9
d_call: TRBD1
cdr3_nt: TGTGCCAGCAGACGGACAGGGGCTATAGCTGAAGCTTTCTTT
cdr3_aa: CASRRTGAIAEAFF

clone_size: NA
j_call: TRBJ2-1
v_call: TRBV27
d_call: TRBD1
cdr3_nt: TGTGCCAGCAGTTTATCGGGACAGCAAACCTACAATGAGCAGTTCTTC
cdr3_aa: CASSLSGQQTYNEQFF

clone_size: NA
j_call: TRBJ2-2
v_call: TRBV4-1
d_call: NA
cdr3_nt: TGCGCCAGCAGCCAACCGGGCGGGATCGGGGAGCTGTTTTTT
cdr3_aa: CASSQPGGIGELFF

clone_size: few
j_call: TRBJ1-2
v_call: TRBV9
d_call: NA
cdr3_nt: TGTGCCAGCAGCGCGGGGGGAGGCTACACCTTC
cdr3_aa: CASSAGGGYTF

clone_size: NA
j_call: TRBJ2-7
v_call: TRBV11-2
d_call: TRBD2
cdr3_nt: TGTGCCAGCAGCTCTGGGGGGACTAGCGGCGCCTACGAGCAGTACTTC
cdr3_aa: CASSSGGTSGAYEQYF

clone_size: once
j_call: TRBJ2-5
v_call: TRBV28
d_call: NA
cdr3_nt: TGTGCCAGCAGTTACTCCGAGACCCAGTACTTC
cdr3_aa: CASSYSETQYF

clone_size: NA
j_call: TRBJ2-3
v_call: TRBV7-6
d_call: TRBD1
cdr3_nt: TGTGCCAGCAGCCCTGGGACAGCCAGCACAGATACGCAGTATTTT
cdr3_aa: CASSPGTASTDTQYF

clone_size: NA
j_call: TRBJ2-2
v_call: TRBV2
d_call: NA
cdr3_nt: TGTGCCGCGACGACTGGCGGCGGGGAGCTGTTTTTT
cdr3_aa: CAATTGGGELFF

clone_size: once
j_call: TRBJ1-1
v_call: TRBV5-1
d_call: TRBD1
cdr3_nt: TGCGCCAGCAGCCGACAGGGGCTGGAGGACACTGAAGCTTTCTTT
cdr3_aa: CASSRQGLEDTEAFF

clone_size: NA
j_call: TRBJ2-3
v_call: TRBV4-1
d_call: NA
cdr3_nt: TGCGCCAGCAGCCAAAGGACTGATTCGGCAGATACGCAGTATTTT
cdr3_aa: CASSQRTDSADTQYF

clone_size: NA
j_call: TRBJ1-2
v_call: TRBV13
d_call: NA
cdr3_nt: TGTGCCAGCAGCTTAGAGGCAGGGCAGGACTATGGCTACACCTTC
cdr3_aa: CASSLEAGQDYGYTF

clone_size: NA
j_call: TRBJ2-7
v_call: TRBV6-5
d_call: NA
cdr3_nt: TGTGCCAGCGGCCTATCGGACATATCCCTTGACGAGCAGTACTTC
cdr3_aa: CASGLSDISLDEQYF

clone_size: NA
j_call: TRBJ1-1
v_call: TRBV27
d_call: NA
cdr3_nt: TGTGCCAGCACCCACCCCGGGTACACTGAAGCTTTCTTT
cdr3_aa: CASTHPGYTEAFF